This T cell receptor (beta chain) was sequenced in a study of CD8+ T cells in alopecia areata. In germline, CDR1 is SGDLS, CDR2 YYNGEE. CDR3 length: 18 amino acids. V lost 6 bases, J lost 9 bases, and 25 bases stayed unmatched. Treatment indicated: oral pan-JAK inhibitor, 5-10 mg twice daily. The sequencing template was cDNA reverse transcribed from extracted RNA. This table comes from immunoSEQ multiplex PCR, and its TCRdb copy is limited to in-frame clones, with some not included. The sample has about 190,000 clones; 50% to 60% are singletons. Material: CD4+ T cells sorted from blood, obtained at week 4, from a patient treated with tofacitinib. The sequence was collected from a human donor with alopecia areata. The chain has TRBV9 and TRBJ2-7; 9 bases map to TRBD2. In nucleotides, the CDR3 is TGTGCCAGCACCGTGTTAAAGAGACTAGCGGATATCTACGACGTGCAGTACTTC. This gives the protein CASTVLKRLADIYDVQYF.